A selection of T cell receptor beta chains follows, all from one sample in a study of blood T cell repertoires in COVID-19. TCRdb keeps only in-frame clones here, not all; method: immunoSEQ multiplex PCR. The table shows about 35,000 clones, with approximately 88% occurring only once. Sequencing input: peripheral blood. The receptors here all came from a human donor in a cohort sampled during active COVID-19. Each CDR3 is given with its conserved first and last residue. The D gene is left open where the match is weak. Not every row has a clone size; where given, it reads once, few, many or a size class.

clone size,D gene,V gene,CDR3 length,J gene,CDR3 DNA,CDR3 protein
-,TRBD1,TRBV4-2,15,TRBJ1-2,TGTGCCAGCAGCCACCCCGACAGGGTTAACTATGGCTACACCTTC,CASSHPDRVNYGYTF
once,TRBD2,TRBV6-6,14,TRBJ2-7,TGTGCCAGCAGGTCTGGGGGGAGGGTGAACGAGCAGTACTTC,CASRSGGRVNEQYF
once,TRBD2,TRBV11-2,15,TRBJ2-1,TGTGCCAGCAGCCCCTCTAGCGGGAGGGCCTCAGAGCAGTTCTTC,CASSPSSGRASEQFF
-,TRBD1,TRBV7-2,18,TRBJ1-6,TGTGCCAGCAGCTTAGTAGGGACAGCCGTATCCTATAATTCACCCCTCCACTTT,CASSLVGTAVSYNSPLHF
-,-,TRBV18,15,TRBJ2-3,TGTGCCAGCTCACCAACGGGGGAGCGAGCAGATACGCAGTATTTT,CASSPTGERADTQYF
-,TRBD2,TRBV7-2,16,TRBJ2-2,TGTGCCAGCAGCCCGGGACTAGCGGCGAACACCGGGGAGCTGTTTTTT,CASSPGLAANTGELFF
-,-,TRBV19,13,TRBJ1-6,TGTGCCAGTAGAAAGACAGAGAATTCACCCCTCCACTTT,CASRKTENSPLHF
-,-,TRBV27,16,TRBJ1-5,TGTGCCAGCAGTTTATACGGCAGGGGACGGGGTCAGCCCCAGCATTTT,CASSLYGRGRGQPQHF
once,-,TRBV6-5,14,TRBJ2-7,TGTGCCAGCAGTCCCTCTTTGCGGGCCTACGAGCAGTACTTC,CASSPSLRAYEQYF
-,TRBD1,TRBV3-1/TRBV3-2,16,TRBJ1-2,TGTGCCAGCAGCCAAAGGGACAGGGAATACAACTATGGCTACACCTTC,CASSQRDREYNYGYTF
-,-,TRBV9,16,TRBJ2-1,TGTGCCAGCAGCGGTTATAGCGAAACCTTCTACAATGAGCAGTTCTTC,CASSGYSETFYNEQFF
-,TRBD2,TRBV7-8,16,TRBJ2-5,TGTGCCAGCAGCCGAGACCCTAGCGGGGGGGCTGGGACCCAGTACTTC,CASSRDPSGGAGTQYF
-,TRBD1,TRBV19,15,TRBJ1-5,TGTGCCAGTAATGCAGGGGGCAGGAGCAATCAGCCCCAGCATTTT,CASNAGGRSNQPQHF
-,TRBD2,TRBV6-5,15,TRBJ2-5,TGTGCCAGCAGTTACGGGACTAGCGGAAAAGAGACCCAGTACTTC,CASSYGTSGKETQYF
-,-,TRBV29-1,12,TRBJ2-5,TGCAGCGTCGCAAGGGGCGGCGAGACCCAGTACTTC,CSVARGGETQYF
-,-,TRBV28,13,TRBJ1-3,TGTGCCAGCAGTTTATACAGCGGAAACACCATATATTTT,CASSLYSGNTIYF
-,-,TRBV5-1,15,TRBJ1-1,TGCGCCAGCAGCTTCAACCAGGGCGCCAACACTGAAGCTTTCTTT,CASSFNQGANTEAFF
-,TRBD2,TRBV7-8,16,TRBJ2-3,TGTGCCAGCAGCCGTCCGGGACTAGCGGAGACATATACGCAGTATTTT,CASSRPGLAETYTQYF
-,-,TRBV7-9,16,TRBJ2-1,TGTGCCAGCAGCCGCGCCCTACAGACCCAAGGTGATGAGCAGTTCTTC,CASSRALQTQGDEQFF
-,-,TRBV6-5,12,TRBJ1-2,TGTGCCAGCACCCAGGGCAACTATGGCTACACCTTC,CASTQGNYGYTF
-,-,TRBV6-2/TRBV6-3,13,TRBJ2-5,TGTGCCAGCAGTAGGGGACACTCCGCGACCCAGTACTTC,CASSRGHSATQYF
-,-,TRBV7-2,13,TRBJ2-1,TGTGCCAGCAGCCGTACCCAGGGGAGTGAGCAGTTCTTC,CASSRTQGSEQFF
-,-,TRBV5-1,19,TRBJ2-3,TGCGCCAGCAGTTCTCCGACCCTGATAGCGGATACTAGCACAGATACGCAGTATTTT,CASSSPTLIADTSTDTQYF
-,-,TRBV28,16,TRBJ2-7,TGTGCCAGCAGCTTTCCCACTTACGGGAGTCAGGGCGAGCAGTACTTC,CASSFPTYGSQGEQYF
-,TRBD2,TRBV11-3,15,TRBJ2-1,TGTGCCAGCAGCGAAGGGACTAGCTCCTACAATGAGCAGTTCTTC,CASSEGTSSYNEQFF
-,-,TRBV11-1,15,TRBJ1-3,TGTGCCAGCAGCTTAGCCGACTTCTCTGGAAACACCATATATTTT,CASSLADFSGNTIYF
-,-,TRBV9,15,TRBJ1-3,TGTGCCAGCAGCGTAGCTGAGGGGGCTGGAAACACCATATATTTT,CASSVAEGAGNTIYF
-,-,TRBV7-8,13,TRBJ1-2,TGTGCCAGCAGCGATACAGGGAGCTATGGCTACACCTTC,CASSDTGSYGYTF
-,TRBD1,TRBV4-1,14,TRBJ1-4,TGCGCCAGCAGCCACGGGACAGGGGACGAAAAACTGTTTTTT,CASSHGTGDEKLFF
-,TRBD2,TRBV3-1/TRBV3-2,13,TRBJ2-7,TGTGCCAGCAGGACTAGCGGGGCCTACGAGCAGTACTTC,CASRTSGAYEQYF
-,-,TRBV11-2,14,TRBJ2-7,TGTGCCAGCAGCTTAGGTAGTAACAGCTACGAGCAGTACTTC,CASSLGSNSYEQYF
-,-,TRBV24-1,14,TRBJ1-1,TGTGCCACCAGTGAGGGCAGATCGGACACTGAAGCTTTCTTT,CATSEGRSDTEAFF
-,TRBD1,TRBV4-2,15,TRBJ1-2,TGTGCCAGCAGCCAAGAAAGAGGCAGGGGGGACGGCTACACCTTC,CASSQERGRGDGYTF
-,-,TRBV10-3,17,TRBJ2-1,TGTGCCATCAGTGACCCGGATCGGGGGAGGCTCTACAATGAGCAGTTCTTC,CAISDPDRGRLYNEQFF
-,TRBD1,TRBV6-6,16,TRBJ1-1,TGTGCCAGCAGTTACCCTGGACAGGGGGCGCTTACTGAAGCTTTCTTT,CASSYPGQGALTEAFF
-,TRBD2,TRBV2,15,TRBJ2-1,TGTGCCAGCAGTGCTCTAGCGGGAGGGGACAATGAGCAGTTCTTC,CASSALAGGDNEQFF
-,-,TRBV12-3/TRBV12-4,11,TRBJ2-5,TGTGCCAGCAGTGCGTCGTGGACCCAGTACTTC,CASSASWTQYF
-,-,TRBV7-6,17,TRBJ2-7,TGTGCCAGCAGCTCCGGAGGGCGTGAGGGAACGGGAAAGGAGCAGTACTTC,CASSSGGREGTGKEQYF
-,TRBD1,TRBV18,16,TRBJ1-1,TGTGCCAGCTCAAGTAGACAGGGTGGCAGGAACACTGAAGCTTTCTTT,CASSSRQGGRNTEAFF
-,-,TRBV27,13,TRBJ1-1,TGTGCCAGCAGTTTGTACAGGAACACTGAAGCTTTCTTT,CASSLYRNTEAFF
-,-,TRBV4-1,13,TRBJ2-3,TGCGCCAGCAGCCAAGACTCGCGAGATACGCAGTATTTT,CASSQDSRDTQYF
-,-,TRBV28,13,TRBJ1-2,TGTGCCAGCACCTTCCGCAGGGGTGGCGGCTACACCTTC,CASTFRRGGGYTF
-,-,TRBV7-2,13,TRBJ1-6,TGTGCCATAAGTACAGGGTTAGCTTCACCCCTCCACTTT,CAISTGLASPLHF
-,-,TRBV19,16,TRBJ2-3,TGTGCCAGGCTCAGAAGATCAGTAAAAAACACAGATACGCAGTATTTT,CARLRRSVKNTDTQYF
-,TRBD2,TRBV5-1,15,TRBJ2-7,TGCGCCAGCGGACTCGGGACTAGCGGGACCTACGAGCAGTACTTC,CASGLGTSGTYEQYF
once,TRBD1,TRBV14,15,TRBJ2-5,TGTGCCAGCAGCCTACACAGGGGTATCCAAGAGACCCAGTACTTC,CASSLHRGIQETQYF
-,-,TRBV2,12,TRBJ2-7,TGTGCCGGGGGAGAAGGGGGCTACGAGCAGTACTTC,CAGGEGGYEQYF
-,-,TRBV18,14,TRBJ2-7,TGTGCCAGCTCACCACAGGGAGACTCCTACGAGCAGTACTTC,CASSPQGDSYEQYF
-,-,TRBV28,12,TRBJ1-2,TGTGCCAGCATTTCCCCCGGTTATGGCTACACCTTC,CASISPGYGYTF
-,-,TRBV28,13,TRBJ1-6,TGTGCCAGCAGTTTCAGGGGAGATTCACCCCTCCACTTT,CASSFRGDSPLHF
-,-,TRBV30,14,TRBJ2-5,TGTGCCTGGAGTGTTTTAAGGGGGGGAGAGACCCAGTACTTC,CAWSVLRGGETQYF
-,-,TRBV19,12,TRBJ2-7,TGTGCCAGTAGTGCGGGACAGCTCGAGCAGTACTTC,CASSAGQLEQYF
-,TRBD1,TRBV18,16,TRBJ2-1,TGTGCCAGCTCCCCAAAGACAGGGGCGAACTACAATGAGCAGTTCTTC,CASSPKTGANYNEQFF